The 21 T cell receptor beta chains below were found in one sample sequenced in a study of neurological immune-mediated disorders. TCRdb re-derived calls from the 5' RACE reads in MiXCR, one entry per CDR3 protein. The sample includes about 76,000 distinct CDR3 sequences, 17% of them seen just once. Input material: PBMCs. The receptor set was obtained from a woman between 40 and 55 years old in good health.

This clonotype was recorded at least ten times. This chain joins TRBV5-1 and TRBJ1-2; D is unclear. The V end lost 0 bases, the J end lost 6 bases, and 6 bases lay between the germline ends. The germline gives CDR1 SGHRS, CDR2 YFSETQ. The CDR3 runs to 12 residues. CDR3 bases: TGCGCCAGCAGCTTGGTTGGGGATGGCTACACCTTC. This codes for CASSLVGDGYTF.

This clonotype was counted many times. This rearrangement joins TRBV3-1 to TRBJ1-2; D possibly corresponds to TRBD1 (5 bases). Germline lookup yields CDR1 LGHDT and CDR2 YNNKEL (reference sequence). V was cut by 4 bases and J by 4 bases, with 16 bases left in between. This CDR3 has 15 amino acids. CDR3 nucleotides: TGTGCCAGCAGCCGCGAACTTCGGGGCAGCTATGGCTACACCTTC. Its translation is CASSRELRGSYGYTF.

This clonotype was seen many times. The CDR3 is CASSPVISYGYTF. DNA of the CDR3: TGTGCCAGCTCCCCGGTTATTTCCTATGGCTACACCTTC. This chain joins TRBV7-2 and TRBJ1-2, with D unclear. The length of the CDR3 is 13 residues. Trimming cost V 8 bases and J 4 bases, with 14 bases left between them. The V gene's germline CDR1 is SGHTA and CDR2 FQGNSA.

The genes are TRBV20-1 and TRBJ2-7; 7 bases match TRBD1. The CDR3 covers 14 residues. The germline CDR1 and CDR2 sequences are DFQATT and SNEGSKA (reference sequence). The V segment lost 4 bases and the J segment 9 bases; nucleotides outside the gene matches: 15. DNA for the CDR3: TGCAGTGCTAAAGTCCCGGGACAGTTAACGGTGCAGTACTTC. It translates to CSAKVPGQLTVQYF.

The chain uses TRBV7-3 and TRBJ1-6; D call uncertain. Per the germline V gene, CDR1 is SGHTA and CDR2 is FQGTGA. The CDR3 loop spans 14 amino acids. V was clipped by 1 base and J by 9 bases, with 10 bases between them. The CDR3 region is CASSLNPASSPLHF. Written as DNA, the CDR3 is TGTGCCAGCAGCTTAAACCCGGCTAGTTCACCCCTCCACTTT.

This clonotype appeared many times. This sequence joins TRBV5-1 and TRBJ2-2; D might be TRBD1 (6 bases). The V end lost 2 bases, the J end lost 1 base, and 9 bases lay between the germline ends. CDR3 size: 15 residues. Germline V lookup: CDR1 SGHRS, CDR2 YFSETQ. The CDR3 DNA sequence: TGCGCCAGCAGCTTCCAGACAGGGAACACCGGGGAGCTGTTTTTT. Its translation: CASSFQTGNTGELFF.

This clonotype was seen ten or more times. The gene calls are TRBV20-1 and TRBJ2-1; D is possibly TRBD2 (7 bases). V shed 7 bases and J shed 5 bases, with 18 bases lying between them. Germline-derived CDR1 and CDR2 are DFQATT and SNEGSKA (reference sequence). This CDR3 contains 14 residues. CDR3 residues: CSGTTRGAHNEQFF. Written as DNA, the CDR3 is TGCAGTGGCACCACACGGGGGGCCCACAATGAGCAGTTCTTC.

This clonotype was detected ten times or more. The chain combines TRBV5-5 with TRBJ2-5; 8 nucleotides match TRBD1. V lost 1 base to trimming and J lost 4 bases; unmatched junction nucleotides: 6. Germline V gene data show CDR1 as SGHKS and CDR2 as YYEKEE (reference sequence). This CDR3 has 15 residues. The CDR3 bases are TGTGCCAGCAGCTTGTGGGCAGGGGGCGGAGAGACCCAGTACTTC. It specifies CASSLWAGGGETQYF.

This clonotype was observed a handful of times. The chain carries TRBV18 and TRBJ2-3; D not certain. V was cut by 2 bases and J by 2 bases, with 11 bases left in between. CDR1 is KGHSH, CDR2 LQKENI, per germline. This CDR3 contains 15 residues. The CDR3 region has the DNA TGTGCCAGCTCACCAGATCAAGGTTACACAGATACGCAGTATTTT. Protein: CASSPDQGYTDTQYF.

This clonotype occurred a few times. V gene TRBV7-2 combines with J gene TRBJ1-5; tentatively, D is TRBD1 (6 bases). CDR1 SGHTA and CDR2 FQGNSA come from the germline V gene. Deletions cut 1 base from V and 4 bases from J, with 14 bases between. The CDR3 is made up of 16 amino acids. The CDR3 region is CASSLDPGTRNQPQHF. CDR3 nucleotides: TGTGCCAGCAGCTTAGACCCGGGGACACGGAATCAGCCCCAGCATTTT.

This clonotype was counted at least ten times. J is TRBJ2-1 and V is TRBV7-2; 7 positions agree with TRBD2. The V and J ends lost 3 bases and 13 bases, in that order; junction bases with no gene match: 6. This CDR3 is built from 12 residues. Germline lookup yields CDR1 SGHTA and CDR2 FQGNSA. The DNA for the CDR3 is TGTGCCAGCAGCTTGGGGGGGGGGAACCAGTTCTTC. Its protein is CASSLGGGNQFF.

The table lists this clonotype with many counts. The chain is built from TRBV2 and TRBJ2-7; D unresolved. Trimming cost V 4 bases and J 2 bases, with 12 bases left between them. The V gene's germline CDR1 is SNHLY and CDR2 FYNNEI. This CDR3 is built from 14 residues. CDR3 in amino acids: CASSVFRGTYEQYF. The DNA for the CDR3 is TGTGCCAGCAGTGTTTTCCGAGGAACCTACGAGCAGTACTTC.

At least ten counts were recorded for this clonotype. The V and J genes are TRBV7-2 and TRBJ2-1; 9 bases fit TRBD1. V lost 2 bases and J lost 9; bases outside the gene matches: 8. The CDR3 is made up of 15 amino acids. Germline V lookup: CDR1 SGHTA, CDR2 FQGNSA. CDR3 region: CASSLTTGGAGEQFF. The CDR3 DNA sequence: TGTGCCAGCAGCTTAACAACAGGGGGCGCAGGTGAGCAGTTCTTC. The variable domain in full, with the rest retrieved from reference TRBV7-2 and TRBJ2-1, is GAGVSQSPSNKVTEKGKDVELRCDPISGHTALYWYRQSLGQGLEFLIYFQGNSAPDKSGLPSDRFSAERTGGSVSTLTIQRTQQEDSAVYLCASSLTTGGAGEQFFGPGTRLTVL.

This clonotype was recorded at least ten times. The chain carries TRBV7-2 and TRBJ2-5; 8 bases align to TRBD1. Germline V gives CDR1 SGHTA, CDR2 FQGNSA. Trimming took 3 bases from V and 7 from J; bases not matched to a gene: 7. The CDR3 has 14 amino acids. The CDR3 region is CASSFGQGAVTQYF. DNA for the CDR3: TGTGCCAGCAGCTTTGGGCAGGGGGCCGTGACCCAGTACTTC.

Regarding this clonotype: This may stem from a read error, because a much larger clone lies one nucleotide away. The J gene is TRBJ2-3, the V gene TRBV20-1; 9 bases agree with TRBD2. Losses at the gene ends were 4 bases for V and 6 bases for J; bases not matched to a gene: 8. Looked up from germline, CDR1 is DFQATT and CDR2 is SNEGSKA (reference sequence). The CDR3 has 14 amino acids. In nucleotides, the CDR3 is TGCAGTGCTATTCTAGCGGGGCTAAAGGATACGCAGTATTTT. As protein: CSAILAGLKDTQYF.

This clonotype was found many times. The chain uses TRBV5-1 and TRBJ1-1; 8 bases map to TRBD1. V shed 5 bases and J 7 bases; nucleotides not matched to a gene: 10. The CDR3 length is 14 residues. Germline V gene data show CDR1 as SGHRS and CDR2 as YFSETQ. The CDR3 DNA reads TGCGCCAGCAGTCAAAGGACAGGGCAGATTGAAGCTTTCTTT. Its protein is CASSQRTGQIEAFF.

This clonotype was seen a handful of times. The chain uses TRBV12-3 or TRBV12-4 and TRBJ1-1; unclear D gene. Trimming pared 1 base from V and 10 bases from J, leaving 16 bases between. The CDR3 has 14 amino acids. The CDR3: CASSLESGSVGAFF. CDR3 in DNA: TGTGCCAGCAGTTTAGAAAGTGGGAGTGTAGGAGCTTTCTTT.

Many counts were recorded for this clonotype. DNA of the CDR3: TGTGCCAGCAGTCTAGGGGCGGGGGAGACCCAGTACTTC. Amino acids: CASSLGAGETQYF. The V call is TRBV6-5, the J call TRBJ2-5; possibly TRBD2 for D (6 bases). Trimming took off 5 bases at V and 5 bases at J, with 12 bases between the two ends. The CDR3 is 13 amino acids. Germline CDR1 MNHEY, CDR2 SVGAGI.

This chain joins TRBV4-3 and TRBJ2-2; D perhaps matches TRBD1 (6 bases). CDR1 LGHNA and CDR2 YSLEER come from the germline V gene. The V and J ends lost 5 bases and 6 bases respectively, with 16 bases between them. The CDR3 contains 15 residues. The CDR3 reads CASSLQGMVAGELFF. As DNA, the CDR3 is TGCGCCAGCAGCTTACAGGGTATGGTTGCCGGGGAGCTGTTTTTT.

This chain connects TRBV5-6 to TRBJ2-1, with D possibly matching TRBD2 (7 bases). This CDR3 has 15 residues. Germline-derived CDR1 and CDR2 are SGHDT and YYEEEE. V dropped 1 base and J dropped 4 bases, with 12 bases sitting between them. This chain's CDR3 is CASSLRGAGYNEQFF. The CDR3 DNA reads as TGTGCCAGCAGCTTGCGGGGGGCCGGTTACAATGAGCAGTTCTTC.

V is TRBV18 and J is TRBJ1-2; D might be TRBD1 (6 bases). This CDR3 is built from 14 residues. V was pared by 1 base and J by 2 bases, with 8 bases between. From germline, CDR1 is KGHSH and CDR2 LQKENI. CDR3 nucleotide sequence: TGTGCCAGCTCACCACAGGACAGCAACTATGGCTACACCTTC. Its protein is CASSPQDSNYGYTF.